Here is one T cell receptor beta chain with its context. Antigen specificity is unknown. A much larger clone lies a single base off, so this may be a read error. This sample stems from a study of T cells in Graves' hyperthyroidism and ophthalmopathy. RNA transcripts gave rise to amplified TCR beta CDR3 regions. TCR CDR3 underwent first-round RT-PCR with the HTBI primer set. TCRdb re-called the multiplex PCR reads through MiXCR, storing one row per CDR3 protein. Of about 540,000 distinct CDR3 sequences detected, around 45% appear once; the ten largest clones hold around 8%. The CDR3 loop spans 11 amino acids. CDR1 is SNHLY and CDR2 is FYNNEI in the germline V gene. Trimming left V 7 bases short and J 7 bases short, with 10 bases between. Whole-study findings and limits: Within blood appeared most thyroid clonotypes that had expanded above 0.001. The model forecast ophthalmopathy, anticipating it by a median around 6.5 months before onset.

Exclusions: uncontrolled infection, other autoimmune disease, pregnancy, lactation. Sequences were obtained from peripheral blood or thyroid tissue (not recorded which). The chain is built from TRBV2 and TRBJ1-2, with unresolved D. The TCR sequence derives from a young woman with Graves' hyperthyroidism. CDR3 residues: CASTDLGGYTF. The CDR3 DNA is TGTGCCAGCACCGACCTAGGTGGCTACACCTTC.